This entry lists 2 T cell receptor beta chains sequenced from one sample in a study of blood T cell repertoires in COVID-19. Profiling relied on immunoSEQ multiplex PCR, and the TCRdb table lists in-frame clones only, not all of them. The sample contains about 120,000 clones, about nine tenths of which appear only once. Sequencing was carried out using peripheral blood. These receptors were collected from a man in his forties with acute or convalescent COVID-19.

The chain employs TRBV7-8 and TRBJ1-2; a weak D match, TRBD1 (6 bases). V shed 6 bases and J shed 4 bases, with 18 bases lying between them. CDR3 length: 15 residues. Germline V gene sequence: CDR1 SGHVS, CDR2 FQNEAQ. The CDR3 protein is CASSLWGQGSYGYTF. Here the CDR3 DNA reads TGTGCCAGCAGTTTGTGGGGTCAGGGGAGCTATGGCTACACCTTC. The variable domain in full, completed from reference TRBV7-8 and TRBJ1-2, reads GAGVSQSPRYKVAKRGQDVALRCDPISGHVSLFWYQQALGQGPEFLTYFQNEAQLDKSGLPSDRFFAERPEGSVSTLKIQRTQQEDSAVYLCASSLWGQGSYGYTFGSGTRLTVV.

The chain has TRBV20-1 and TRBJ2-3, with TRBD2 identical over 8 bases. The V and J ends lost 3 bases and 6 bases, in that order; junction bases with no gene match: 5. CDR3 length: 13 amino acids. CDR1 and CDR2 from the germline V gene are DFQATT and SNEGSKA (reference sequence). CDR3 nucleotides: TGCAGTGCTAGTAATAGCGGGAAGGATACGCAGTATTTT. It specifies CSASNSGKDTQYF.